This T cell receptor (beta chain) was recovered during a study of shared clonotypes between healthy human individuals. Study background: The donor group consisted of a couple of women and a few men, aged 18 to 49.

Selected positively for CCR7 and CD45RO-negative, naive CD8 cells excluded terminally differentiated effector memory CD45RA+ cells. Method: immunoSEQ multiplex PCR; TCRdb's copy keeps in-frame clones and lacks some. The sample carries about 680,000 clones, about 91% recorded once. Sequencing used naive CD8+ T cells sorted from blood. The receptor was isolated from a man aged 30-40 years in good health.

This CDR3 reads CATSLRDRPTDTQYF. The DNA for the CDR3 is TGTGCCACCAGCCTAAGGGACAGGCCCACAGATACGCAGTATTTT. This sequence joins TRBV15 and TRBJ2-3, with 8 bases identical to TRBD1. Unmatched junction bases numbered 6, after V lost 5 bases and J lost 2 bases. The CDR3 consists of 15 residues. Germline V gene lookup returns CDR1 LNHNV and CDR2 YYDKDF (reference sequence).